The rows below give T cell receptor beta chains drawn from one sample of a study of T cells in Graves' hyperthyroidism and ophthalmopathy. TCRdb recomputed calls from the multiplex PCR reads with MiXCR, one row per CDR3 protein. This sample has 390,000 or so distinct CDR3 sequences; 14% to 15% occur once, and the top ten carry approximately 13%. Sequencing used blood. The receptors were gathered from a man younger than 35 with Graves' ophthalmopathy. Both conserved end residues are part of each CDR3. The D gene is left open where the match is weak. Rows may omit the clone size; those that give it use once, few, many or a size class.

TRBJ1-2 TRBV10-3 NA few CATMVRGRGYTF TGTGCCACCATGGTGCGGGGCAGGGGCTACACCTTC
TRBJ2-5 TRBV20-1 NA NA CSAGRAGDWTQYF TGCAGTGCTGGTCGGGCAGGCGATTGGACCCAGTACTTC
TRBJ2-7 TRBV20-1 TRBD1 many CSARGQGAPSQQYF TGCAGTGCTAGAGGACAGGGGGCCCCCTCACAGCAGTACTTC
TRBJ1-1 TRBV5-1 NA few CASSLGQVMAEAFF TGCGCCAGCAGCTTGGGACAGGTGATGGCTGAAGCTTTCTTT
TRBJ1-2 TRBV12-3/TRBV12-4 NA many CASALRGYGYTF TGTGCCAGCGCCCTGCGGGGGTATGGCTACACCTTC
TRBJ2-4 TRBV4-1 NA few CASSQLAGVAKNIQYF TGCGCCAGCAGCCAACTAGCCGGGGTAGCCAAAAACATTCAGTACTTC
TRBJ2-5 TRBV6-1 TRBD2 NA CASSAPTGTSGGGRETQYF TGTGCCAGCAGTGCACCCACCGGGACTAGCGGGGGGGGGCGAGAGACCCAGTACTTC
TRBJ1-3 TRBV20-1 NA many CSARSVGWDTIYF TGCAGTGCTAGATCTGTGGGCTGGGACACCATATATTTT
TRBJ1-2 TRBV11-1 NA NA CASSFRGSSGYTF TGTGCCAGCAGCTTTCGGGGGAGTAGCGGCTACACCTTC
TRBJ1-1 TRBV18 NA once CASSPQGVTEAFF TGTGCCAGCTCACCACAGGGGGTCACTGAAGCTTTCTTT
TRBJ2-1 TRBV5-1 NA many CASSLVIHVGGADNEQFF TGCGCCAGCAGCTTGGTCATCCATGTGGGGGGCGCCGATAATGAGCAGTTCTTC
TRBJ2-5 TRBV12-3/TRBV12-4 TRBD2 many CASSRTSGGRETQYF TGTGCCAGCAGCAGGACTAGCGGGGGCCGAGAGACCCAGTACTTC
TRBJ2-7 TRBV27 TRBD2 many CASIGGALSEQYF TGTGCCAGCATCGGGGGGGCTCTATCCGAGCAGTACTTC
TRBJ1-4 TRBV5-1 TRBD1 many CASSYGTGEKLFF TGCGCCAGCAGCTATGGGACAGGCGAAAAACTGTTTTTT
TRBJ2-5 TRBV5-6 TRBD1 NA CASSLGQGFKTQYF TGTGCCAGCAGCTTGGGACAGGGGTTCAAGACCCAGTACTTC
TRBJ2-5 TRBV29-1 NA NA CSVVWALGTQYF TGCAGCGTTGTGTGGGCCCTGGGGACCCAGTACTTC
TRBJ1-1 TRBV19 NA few CASSNRENTEAFF TGTGCCAGTAGTAACAGGGAGAACACTGAAGCTTTCTTT
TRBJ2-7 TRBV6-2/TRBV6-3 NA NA CASSAEMQYF TGTGCCAGCAGTGCGGAGATGCAGTACTTC
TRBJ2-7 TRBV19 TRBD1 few CASSIDWDSYEQYF TGTGCCAGTAGTATCGATTGGGACAGCTACGAGCAGTACTTC
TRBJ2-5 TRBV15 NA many CATSFLPAEAQYF TGTGCCACCAGCTTTCTCCCCGCCGAGGCCCAGTACTTC
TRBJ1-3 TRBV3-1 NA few CASSQEESARAIYF TGTGCCAGCAGCCAAGAGGAAAGCGCTCGGGCCATATATTTT
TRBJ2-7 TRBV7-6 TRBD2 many CASSLGGGEAYEQYF TGTGCCAGCAGCTTAGGGGGGGGGGAGGCCTACGAGCAGTACTTC
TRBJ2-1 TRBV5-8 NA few CASSRMGSGGYNEQFF TGTGCCAGCAGCCGGATGGGGTCCGGGGGTTACAATGAGCAGTTCTTC
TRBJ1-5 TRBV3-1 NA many CASSPDSFSNQPQHF TGTGCCAGCAGCCCGGACAGCTTTAGCAATCAGCCCCAGCATTTT
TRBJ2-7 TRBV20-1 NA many CSASRSTGTRPHEQYF TGCAGTGCTAGCAGGTCCACCGGGACACGGCCCCACGAGCAGTACTTC
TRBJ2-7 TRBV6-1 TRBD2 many CASQGTSVYVHEQYF TGTGCCAGCCAAGGGACTAGCGTTTACGTCCACGAGCAGTACTTC
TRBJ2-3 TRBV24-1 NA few CATRPRGAGDTQYF TGTGCCACCAGGCCCCGGGGGGCCGGAGATACGCAGTATTTT
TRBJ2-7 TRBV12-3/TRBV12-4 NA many CASSSQEREQYF TGTGCCAGCAGTTCTCAGGAGCGCGAGCAGTACTTC
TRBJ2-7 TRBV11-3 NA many CASSSGWTYEQYF TGTGCCAGCAGCTCAGGGTGGACCTACGAGCAGTACTTC
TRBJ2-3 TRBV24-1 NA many CATSDLWTDTQYF TGTGCCACCAGTGATTTATGGACAGATACGCAGTATTTT
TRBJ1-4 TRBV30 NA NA CAWNTRDGEKLFF TGTGCCTGGAATACAAGGGATGGTGAAAAACTGTTTTTT
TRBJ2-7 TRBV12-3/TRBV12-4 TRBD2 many CASSVAGVPEQYF TGTGCCAGCAGTGTAGCGGGAGTACCCGAGCAGTACTTC
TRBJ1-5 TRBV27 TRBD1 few CASSPQTGKGPQHF TGTGCCAGCAGTCCTCAGACAGGGAAGGGGCCCCAGCATTTT
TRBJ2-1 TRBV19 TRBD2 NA CASSLLTSGRVNEQFF TGTGCCAGTAGTTTACTCACTAGCGGGAGAGTCAATGAGCAGTTCTTC
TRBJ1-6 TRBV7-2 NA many CASSADRSPSPLHF TGTGCCAGCAGCGCCGACCGCAGCCCTTCACCCCTCCACTTT
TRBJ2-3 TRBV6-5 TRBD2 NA CASSYLAGVTDTQYF TGTGCCAGCAGTTACTTGGCGGGGGTCACAGATACGCAGTATTTT
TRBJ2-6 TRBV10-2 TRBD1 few CASSLQGQGTSGANVLTF TGCGCCAGCAGCCTCCAGGGACAGGGGACCTCTGGGGCCAACGTCCTGACTTTC
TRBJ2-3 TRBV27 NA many CASSLRGTFDTQYF TGTGCCAGCAGCCTTCGGGGGACGTTTGATACGCAGTATTTT
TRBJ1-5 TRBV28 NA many CATHGEVTNQPQHF TGTGCCACCCATGGGGAGGTAACAAATCAGCCCCAGCATTTT
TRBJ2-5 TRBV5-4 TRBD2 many CASSSATSGDETQYF TGTGCCAGCAGCTCGGCGACTAGCGGGGACGAGACCCAGTACTTC
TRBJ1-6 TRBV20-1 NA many CSAREGSSHSPLHF TGCAGTGCTAGAGAGGGGTCCTCCCATTCACCCCTCCACTTT
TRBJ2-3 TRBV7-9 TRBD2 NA CASSLLAVGSTDTQYF TGTGCCAGCAGCTTACTAGCGGTTGGTAGCACAGATACGCAGTATTTT
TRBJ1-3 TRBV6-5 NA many CASSYSINSGNTIYF TGTGCCAGCAGTTACTCGATTAATTCTGGAAACACCATATATTTT
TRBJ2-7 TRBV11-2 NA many CATSGQGGYEQYF TGTGCCACCTCGGGTCAGGGCGGATACGAGCAGTACTTC
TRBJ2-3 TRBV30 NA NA CAWSRGADTQYF TGTGCCTGGAGTCGGGGAGCAGATACGCAGTATTTT
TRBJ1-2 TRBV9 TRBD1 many CASSSQGAGYGYTF TGTGCCAGCTCCTCTCAGGGGGCTGGCTATGGCTACACCTTC
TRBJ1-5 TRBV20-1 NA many CSARDGQPQHF TGCAGTGCTAGAGATGGTCAGCCCCAGCATTTT
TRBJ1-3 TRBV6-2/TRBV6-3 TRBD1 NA CASSYGTGAGNTIYF TGTGCCAGCAGTTACGGGACAGGGGCCGGAAACACCATATATTTT
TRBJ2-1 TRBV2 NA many CASSEIRVSPVYEQFF TGTGCCAGCAGTGAAATTAGGGTTAGTCCCGTTTATGAGCAGTTCTTC
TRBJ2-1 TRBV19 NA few CASKRDAYSYNEQFF TGTGCCAGTAAAAGGGACGCATACTCCTACAATGAGCAGTTCTTC
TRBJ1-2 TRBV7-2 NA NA CASSDFITVDYTF TGTGCCAGCAGCGACTTCATAACGGTGGACTACACCTTC
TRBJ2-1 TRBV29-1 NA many CSVGLTSYNEQFF TGCAGCGTGGGACTTACATCCTACAATGAGCAGTTCTTC
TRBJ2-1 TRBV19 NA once CASSPRGLSSCNEQFF TGTGCCAGTAGTCCCCGGGGACTGAGCTCCTGCAATGAGCAGTTCTTC
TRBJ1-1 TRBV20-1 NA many CSAYRTVTEAFF TGCAGTGCTTATCGGACAGTCACTGAAGCTTTCTTT
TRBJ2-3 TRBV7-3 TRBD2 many CASSLGAGVGADTQYF TGTGCCAGCAGCTTAGGGGCGGGAGTCGGCGCAGATACGCAGTATTTT
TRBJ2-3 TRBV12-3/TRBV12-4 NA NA CASSSQRGTDTQYF TGTGCCAGCAGTTCGCAGCGGGGCACAGATACGCAGTATTTT
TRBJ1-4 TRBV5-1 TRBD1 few CASSLGGQGTGVEKLFF TGCGCCAGCAGCTTGGGCGGACAGGGGACTGGAGTGGAAAAACTGTTTTTT
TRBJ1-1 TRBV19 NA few CASGGGAEAFF TGTGCCAGTGGGGGAGGTGCTGAAGCTTTCTTT
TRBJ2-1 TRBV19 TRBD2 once CASRSAGARTYNEQFF TGTGCCAGTAGGTCCGCGGGAGCTCGAACCTACAATGAGCAGTTCTTC